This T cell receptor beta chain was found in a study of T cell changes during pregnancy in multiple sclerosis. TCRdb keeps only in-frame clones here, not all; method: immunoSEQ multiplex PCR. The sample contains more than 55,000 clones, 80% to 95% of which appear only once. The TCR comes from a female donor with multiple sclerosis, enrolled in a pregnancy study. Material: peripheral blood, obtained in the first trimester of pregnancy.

The CDR3 sequence: CASSFSTSGGKETQYF. CDR3 nucleotides: TGTGCCAGCAGTTTTTCGACTAGCGGGGGGAAAGAGACCCAGTACTTC. The J gene is TRBJ2-5, the V gene TRBV27; TRBD2 aligns across 13 bases. Looked up from germline, CDR1 is MNHEY and CDR2 is SMNVEV (reference sequence). This CDR3 has 16 residues. V was clipped by 3 bases and J by 3 bases; unmatched bases: 4.